The 9 T cell receptor beta chains listed next were all sequenced from one sample in a study of a mutant IDH1 vaccine in newly diagnosed glioma. Time point indicated: week 23, last vaccination. Every vaccination contained 300 ug of the mutant IDH1 20-mer peptide and was paired with topical imiquimod. Antigen specificity for these receptors is unknown. Assay: immunoSEQ multiplex PCR; the TCRdb copy retains only in-frame clones and omits some. The sample carries approximately 57,000 clones, about 81% recorded once. The material was PBMCs, obtained from a glioma patient whose treatment included an IDH1 peptide vaccine. The receptors stem from a woman in her thirties or forties with glioma. Some clones in this sample may be carry-over from other donors' samples.

V gene TRBV5-6 combines with J gene TRBJ2-1; D may be TRBD1 (6 bases). Germline CDR1 reads SGHDT; CDR2 reads YYEEEE. CDR3 length equals 15 residues. The V and J ends lost 3 bases and 5 bases respectively, with 15 bases between them. CDR3 residues: CASSSTGTLDNEQFF. For the CDR3, the DNA is TGTGCCAGCAGCTCCACAGGGACCTTGGACAATGAGCAGTTCTTC. Filled out from reference TRBV5-6 and TRBJ2-1, the complete variable domain reads DAGVTQSPTHLIKTRGQQVTLRCSPKSGHDTVSWYQQALGQGPQFIFQYYEEEERQRGNFPDRFSGHQFPNYSSELNVNALLLGDSALYLCASSSTGTLDNEQFFGPGTRLTVL.

The CDR3 is CASSQQQGNTEAFF. The CDR3 coding sequence is TGTGCCAGCAGCCAACAACAGGGGAACACTGAAGCTTTCTTT. The genes are TRBV2 and TRBJ1-1; D may be TRBD1 (6 bases). This CDR3 has 14 residues. The germline V and J ends were trimmed by 6 bases and 1 base, with 12 bases remaining between them. The germline V gene encodes CDR1 SNHLY and CDR2 FYNNEI. Full variable domain (outside the CDR3, taken from reference TRBV2 and TRBJ1-1): EPEVTQTPSHQVTQMGQEVILRCVPISNHLYFYWYRQILGQKVEFLVSFYNNEISEKSEIFDDQFSVERPDGSNFTLKIRSTKLEDSAMYFCASSQQQGNTEAFFGQGTRLTVV.

This clone was recorded once. The chain carries TRBV7-2 and TRBJ2-7; no reliable D call. Looked up from germline, CDR1 is SGHTA and CDR2 is FQGNSA. The CDR3 runs to 14 residues. V was pared by 3 bases and J by 4 bases, with 13 bases between. The CDR3 DNA follows: TGTGCCAGCAGCTTCCAATTCGACGGTTACGAGCAGTACTTC. It specifies CASSFQFDGYEQYF.

The gene calls are TRBV7-8 and TRBJ2-7; possibly TRBD1 or TRBD2 for D (5 bases each). V was cut by 6 bases and J by 1 base, with 16 bases left in between. Germline V gene lookup returns CDR1 SGHVS and CDR2 FQNEAQ. The CDR3 totals 15 residues. The CDR3 DNA reads as TGTGCCAGCAGAAGGGGCCGGGGCCTATCCTACGAGCAGTACTTC. This gives the protein CASRRGRGLSYEQYF.

J is TRBJ2-4 and V is TRBV30; 7 positions match TRBD2. There are 11 residues in the CDR3. Germline V gene sequence: CDR1 GTSNPN, CDR2 SVGIG (reference sequence). DNA of the CDR3: TGTGCACATGGGGGGGTAGCGGGCCAGTACTTC. This encodes CAHGGVAGQYF.

The CDR3 is CASSFWDSNTIYF. Written as DNA, the CDR3 is TGTGCCAGCAGCTTTTGGGACAGCAACACCATATATTTT. V is TRBV5-4 and J is TRBJ1-3, with 7 positions matching TRBD1. The CDR3 totals 13 residues. V lost 2 bases to trimming and J lost 7 bases; unmatched junction nucleotides: 3. The V gene's germline CDR1 is SGHNT and CDR2 YYREEE (reference sequence).

The chain recombines TRBV23-1 with TRBJ1-5; TRBD1 agrees at 9 bases. TRBV23-1 is annotated as an ORF whose role is uncertain. The CDR3 is 15 amino acids. The J segment lost 2 bases and the V segment lost 8 bases, leaving 7 bases of the junction unmatched. For the CDR3, the DNA is TGCGCCAGCGGGGACAGGGTAGCCGGCAATCAGCCCCAGCATTTT. Translation: CASGDRVAGNQPQHF.

The CDR3 bases are TGTGCCACCAGCAGAGGGGTAGGGTATGGCTACACCTTC. Translation gives CATSRGVGYGYTF. The genes are TRBV15 and TRBJ1-2; D not resolved. The length of the CDR3 is 13 residues. Trimming stripped 1 base from V and 5 bases from J, with 8 bases between. Germline V gives CDR1 LNHNV, CDR2 YYDKDF (reference sequence).

This clone was found once. This rearrangement joins TRBV30 to TRBJ2-1, with D maybe TRBD1 (6 bases). The CDR3 loop spans 11 amino acids. The germline V and J ends were trimmed by 7 bases and 4 bases, with 8 bases remaining between them. Germline CDR1 reads GTSNPN; CDR2 reads SVGIG (reference sequence). The CDR3 nucleotides are TGTGCCTCAGACAGGTACAATGAGCAGTTCTTC. This encodes CASDRYNEQFF.